Following are 18 T cell receptor beta chains from one sample sequenced in a study of shared T cell receptors in the human thymus. Some clones are missing from TCRdb's copy, which holds only in-frame ones; the method was immunoSEQ multiplex PCR. Among hundreds of thousands of clones, approximately 89% were seen once, and the ten largest hold 0.0094%. The sample was also linked to a second study, of human thymus T cells.

The sample was thymocytes. The receptor set was obtained from a boy in the first two years of life with a congenital heart defect.

This chain joins TRBV4-1 and TRBJ1-6; the D gene is possibly TRBD1 (6 bases). The germline V gene has CDR1 MGHRA and CDR2 YSYEKL. V shed 4 bases and J shed 0 bases, with 13 bases lying between them. This CDR3 is 17 amino acids long. CDR3 coding DNA: TGCGCCAGCAGCCGAGCACAGGGAAGCTCCTATAATTCACCCCTCCACTTT. The encoded protein is CASSRAQGSSYNSPLHF.

The CDR3 DNA reads as TGTGCCAGTAGTCCGGACAGGGCGGTTAGTCAGCCCCAGCATTTT. Its protein product is CASSPDRAVSQPQHF. The V gene is TRBV19, the J gene TRBJ1-5; the match to TRBD1 covers 8 bases. Germline CDR1 is LNHDA and CDR2 is SQIVND (reference sequence). The CDR3 runs 15 residues. The V gene end was trimmed by 5 bases and the J gene end by 6 bases; junction bases not matched to a gene: 9.

The genes are TRBV18 and TRBJ1-2; D gene uncertain. V lost 3 bases, J lost 6 bases, and 11 bases lay in between. Looked up from germline, CDR1 is KGHSH and CDR2 is LQKENI. The CDR3 covers 13 residues. Written as DNA, the CDR3 is TGTGCCAGCTCACCGAGGAGGGAAAATGGCTACACCTTC. Translating gives CASSPRRENGYTF.

V and J are TRBV4-3 and TRBJ2-5; TRBD2 agrees at 10 bases. CDR1 and CDR2 (germline): LGHNA, YSLEER. The CDR3 has 16 residues. V trimming: 4 bases; J trimming: 0 bases; junction bases outside the gene matches: 5. CDR3 DNA: TGCGCCAGCAGCCCTCACGGGACTAGCGACCAAGAGACCCAGTACTTC. Its protein is CASSPHGTSDQETQYF.

This clone was seen just once. The chain recombines TRBV30 with TRBJ1-5, with D perhaps TRBD1 (6 bases). The CDR3 is 18 amino acids. CDR1 is GTSNPN, CDR2 SVGIG, per germline (reference sequence). With 2 bases removed from V and 7 bases from J, the gap between germline ends came to 27 bases. The CDR3 nucleotides are TGTGCCTGGAGTCGAAATCGTTCCGGCAGGGGTATAGGGCAGCCCCAGCATTTT. It is translated as CAWSRNRSGRGIGQPQHF.

This sequence joins TRBV4-3 and TRBJ1-6; D is perhaps TRBD1 (6 bases). Deletions cut 0 bases from V and 3 bases from J, with 12 bases between. Germline-derived CDR1 and CDR2 are LGHNA and YSLEER. This CDR3 contains 17 residues. This chain's CDR3 is CASSQDWQGLYNSPLHF. In nucleotides, the CDR3 is TGCGCCAGCAGCCAAGATTGGCAGGGGCTCTATAATTCACCCCTCCACTTT.

This rearrangement joins TRBV27 to TRBJ1-5; 8 positions agree with TRBD1. J gave up 3 bases and V 7 bases, and 5 bases lay outside the gene matches. Germline V gene sequence: CDR1 MNHEY, CDR2 SMNVEV (reference sequence). The CDR3 is 14 amino acids. CDR3 DNA sequence: TGTGCCAGCAAGACAGGGGCCCTCAATCAGCCCCAGCATTTT. Translating it yields CASKTGALNQPQHF.

J is TRBJ2-7 and V is TRBV12-5; 8 nucleotides align to TRBD2. The V segment lost 4 bases and the J segment 7 bases; nucleotides outside the gene matches: 12. Germline CDR1 reads LGHNT; CDR2 reads FRNRAP. The CDR3 is 15 residues long. CDR3 loop: CASGSPGGPFGEQYF. As DNA, the CDR3 is TGTGCTAGTGGTTCCCCGGGAGGGCCCTTTGGGGAGCAGTACTTC.

This sequence joins TRBV25-1 and TRBJ1-4; 9 nucleotides line up with TRBD1. Per the germline V gene, CDR1 is MGHDK and CDR2 is SYGVNS. The CDR3 is made up of 15 amino acids. V lost 4 bases to trimming and J lost 5 bases; unmatched junction nucleotides: 5. Here the CDR3 reads CASSGTGTGNEKLFF. The CDR3 DNA reads TGTGCCAGCAGTGGTACCGGGACAGGGAATGAAAAACTGTTTTTT.

This clone was seen a single time. DNA for the CDR3: TGTGCCAGCAGTCAACAGGGATCTGGAAACACCATATATTTT. Protein sequence: CASSQQGSGNTIYF. The chain links TRBV6-5 to TRBJ1-3; possible D gene TRBD1, 6 bases. The germline V gene has CDR1 MNHEY and CDR2 SVGAGI. There are 14 residues in the CDR3. V was shortened by 5 bases and J by 1 base, with 9 bases between the two germline ends.

The chain couples TRBV5-1 to TRBJ1-2; the match to TRBD1 covers 9 bases. In germline, CDR1 is SGHRS, CDR2 YFSETQ. The CDR3 extends over 15 amino acids. The trim removed 4 bases at V and 3 bases at J, leaving 7 bases unmatched. The CDR3 loop reads CASSGDRVKDYGYTF. CDR3 DNA: TGCGCCAGCAGCGGGGACAGGGTAAAAGACTATGGCTACACCTTC.

The table lists this clone with a few counts. This sequence joins TRBV14 and TRBJ1-1, with TRBD1 matching 10 bases. V was clipped by 2 bases and J by 11 bases; unmatched bases: 5. CDR1 is SGHDN and CDR2 is FVKESK in the germline V gene. The CDR3 has 13 amino acids. The CDR3 DNA sequence: TGTGCCAGCAGCCAAAGTAGGGGACAGGGGGCTTTCTTT. Translated, it gives CASSQSRGQGAFF.

The rearrangement joins TRBV7-2 to TRBJ2-7; 7 bases align to TRBD1. CDR3 length: 14 residues. Unmatched junction bases numbered 3, after V lost 2 bases and J lost 2 bases. In germline, CDR1 is SGHTA, CDR2 FQGNSA. CDR3: CASSLRGTAYEQYF. CDR3 bases: TGTGCCAGCAGCTTACGAGGGACAGCCTACGAGCAGTACTTC.

The chain has TRBV7-2 and TRBJ2-7, with 8 bases lining up with TRBD1. V shed 1 base and J 4 bases; nucleotides not matched to a gene: 9. The CDR3 has 16 residues. CDR1 SGHTA and CDR2 FQGNSA come from the germline V gene. The CDR3 sequence: CASSLGGQVRVYEQYF. CDR3 DNA: TGTGCCAGCAGCTTAGGGGGACAGGTTCGGGTGTACGAGCAGTACTTC.

CDR3 amino acids: CASSPRDRGTLHF. CDR3 nucleotide sequence: TGTGCCAGCAGCCCCAGGGACAGGGGGACCCTCCACTTT. This chain joins TRBV6-5 and TRBJ1-6, with 11 bases aligning to TRBD1. Germline V lookup: CDR1 MNHEY, CDR2 SVGAGI. This CDR3 spans 13 amino acids. Trimming at V came to 6 bases and at J to 14 bases, leaving 6 bases not matched to a gene.

A word on this clone: One end of the junction fails to match germline, which may point to a read error. This specimen includes other DNA sequences encoding the same CDR3. The V call is TRBV5-1, the J call TRBJ1-6; D may be TRBD1 (5 bases). CDR3 length: 17 amino acids. Germline values: CDR1 SGHRS, CDR2 YFSETQ. The CDR3 loop is CASSLAGLAGNNSPLHF. The CDR3 DNA reads TGCGCCAGCAGCTTGGCTGGCCTGGCAGGGAATAATTCCCCCCTCCACTTT.

The chain has TRBV19 and TRBJ2-1; D perhaps matches TRBD2 (6 bases). The V gene lost 5 bases and the J gene lost 0 bases, with 14 bases spanning the gap. Germline CDR1 LNHDA, CDR2 SQIVND (reference sequence). The CDR3 consists of 16 residues. CDR3 coding DNA: TGTGCCAGTAGTCTAGGCGGGACGGGCTCCTACAATGAGCAGTTCTTC. Its protein is CASSLGGTGSYNEQFF.

The rearrangement uses TRBV28 and TRBJ2-1; D is perhaps TRBD2 (5 bases). The CDR3 contains 16 residues. The V gene lost 8 bases and the J gene lost 10 bases, with 27 bases spanning the gap. CDR1 is MDHEN and CDR2 is SYDVKM in the germline V gene. CDR3 loop: CASAQAETLGRGEQFF. Written as DNA, the CDR3 is TGTGCCAGCGCCCAAGCGGAAACACTAGGGCGTGGGGAGCAGTTCTTC. The whole variable domain, filled in from reference TRBV28 and TRBJ2-1, reads DVKVTQSSRYLVKRTGEKVFLECVQDMDHENMFWYRQDPGLGLRLIYFSYDVKMKEKGDIPEGYSVSREKKERFSLILESASTNQTSMYLCASAQAETLGRGEQFFGPGTRLTVL.